One sample yielded the 32 T cell receptor beta chains listed below, sequenced in a study of T cell responses to AZD1222 COVID-19 vaccine. The repertoire was sequenced with immunoSEQ multiplex PCR; TCRdb's copy has only in-frame clones and lacks some. The repertoire holds about 150,000 clones, with approximately 89% as singletons. This sample comprised peripheral blood, obtained 28 days after the second AZD1222 dose. All receptors come from an adult who received the AZD1222 COVID-19 vaccine.

V usage is TRBV6-5 and J usage is TRBJ2-1; maybe TRBD1 (6 bases). Trimming cost V 5 bases and J 4 bases, with 12 bases left between them. Germline V gene lookup returns CDR1 MNHEY and CDR2 SVGAGI. The CDR3 spans 14 residues. CDR3 protein: CASSPQGQYNEQFF. The CDR3 DNA sequence: TGTGCCAGCAGTCCCCAGGGGCAGTACAATGAGCAGTTCTTC.

This chain joins TRBV4-2 and TRBJ2-7, with 7 bases matching TRBD2. Germline V CDR1 and CDR2: LGHNA, YNFKEQ. The length of the CDR3 is 14 residues. V lost 6 bases to trimming and J lost 3 bases; unmatched junction nucleotides: 8. Written as DNA, the CDR3 is TGTGCCAGCAGTATGGCGGGAGTAAGCTACGAGCAGTACTTC. Translating it yields CASSMAGVSYEQYF.

The rearrangement joins TRBV19 to TRBJ2-3; TRBD2 agrees at 7 bases. V dropped 4 bases and J dropped 0; count of bases not matched to a gene: 10. CDR1 LNHDA and CDR2 SQIVND come from the germline V gene (reference sequence). The CDR3 is 17 amino acids. CDR3 nucleotides: TGTGCCAGTAGTACCACCTTACTAGCGACTAGCACAGATACGCAGTATTTT. It codes for CASSTTLLATSTDTQYF.

The V call is TRBV3-1 (or the pseudogene TRBV3-2), the J call TRBJ2-7; TRBD1 matches 8 bases. The CDR3 consists of 14 residues. CDR1 and CDR2 from the germline V gene are LGHDT and YNNKEL (reference sequence). Trimming removed 4 bases from V and 7 bases from J; junction bases left unmatched: 9. CDR3 residues: CASSPPGTGREQYF. CDR3 sequence (DNA): TGTGCCAGCAGCCCACCCGGGACAGGTCGGGAGCAGTACTTC.

The rearrangement joins TRBV3-1 (or the pseudogene TRBV3-2) to TRBJ2-7, with a tentative D call TRBD2 (6 bases). This CDR3 region has 15 residues. Germline assignment: CDR1 LGHDT and CDR2 YNNKEL (reference sequence). V was shortened by 4 bases and J by 0 bases, with 13 bases between the two germline ends. The CDR3 reads CASSPPGLSSYEQYF. The CDR3 region has the DNA TGTGCCAGCAGCCCTCCGGGACTTAGCTCCTACGAGCAGTACTTC.

This chain uses TRBV2 with TRBJ1-1; perhaps TRBD1 as D (6 bases). Trimming cost V 7 bases and J 6 bases, with 18 bases left between them. This CDR3 has 14 residues. CDR1 is SNHLY and CDR2 is FYNNEI in the germline V gene. In DNA form, the CDR3 reads TGTGCCAGCACAGGGGCCGGGGGTGGTCCTGAAGCTTTCTTT. Encoded protein: CASTGAGGGPEAFF. Supplemented by reference TRBV2 and TRBJ1-1, the full variable domain reads EPEVTQTPSHQVTQMGQEVILRCVPISNHLYFYWYRQILGQKVEFLVSFYNNEISEKSEIFDDQFSVERPDGSNFTLKIRSTKLEDSAMYFCASTGAGGGPEAFFGQGTRLTVV.

V usage is TRBV6-5 and J usage is TRBJ1-6, with D possibly being TRBD1 (6 bases). Trimming pared 6 bases from V and 8 bases from J, leaving 17 bases between. Germline loops: CDR1 MNHEY, CDR2 SVGAGI. The CDR3 consists of 15 residues. As DNA, the CDR3 is TGTGCCAGCAGATATAGCACAGGGTCTGATTCACCCCTCCACTTT. Translated: CASRYSTGSDSPLHF.

The gene calls are TRBV29-1 and TRBJ2-2, with D perhaps TRBD1 (6 bases). V was clipped by 7 bases and J by 3 bases, with 21 bases between them. Per the germline V gene, CDR1 is SQVTM and CDR2 is ANQGSEA. The CDR3 has 16 residues. CDR3 protein: CSAGLLGKGDTGELFF. The CDR3 region has the DNA TGCAGCGCCGGGTTATTGGGCAAGGGGGACACCGGGGAGCTGTTTTTT.

V and J are TRBV6-5 and TRBJ2-1, with 12 bases identical to TRBD2. Trimming cost V 5 bases and J 10 bases; bases outside gene matches: 9. Germline CDR1 MNHEY, CDR2 SVGAGI. The CDR3 is 15 residues long. CDR3 bases: TGTGCCAGCAGTAGGAGACTAGCGGGAGTTTTAGAGCAGTTCTTC. Translation: CASSRRLAGVLEQFF.

The chain carries TRBV27 and TRBJ2-1; 10 nucleotides match TRBD2. Germline V CDR1 and CDR2: MNHEY, SMNVEV (reference sequence). This CDR3 is 16 amino acids long. V gave up 4 bases and J gave up 1 base; unmatched junction bases: 4. CDR3 coding DNA: TGTGCCAGCAGTTCCAATAGCGGGAGGTCCTACAATGAGCAGTTCTTC. Its translation: CASSSNSGRSYNEQFF.

This clone was seen once. The chain couples TRBV27 to TRBJ1-5; a possible D gene is TRBD1 (6 bases). Germline CDR1 is MNHEY and CDR2 is SMNVEV (reference sequence). Trimming took 1 base from V and 2 from J, leaving 9 bases between them. This CDR3 has 15 amino acids. The CDR3 nucleotides read TGTGCCAGCAGTTTATTTGGGGGCGGCAATCAGCCCCAGCATTTT. It encodes CASSLFGGGNQPQHF.

V gene TRBV27 combines with J gene TRBJ2-1, with D unclear. Deletions cut 2 bases from V and 9 bases from J, with 14 bases between. This CDR3 is built from 14 residues. Looked up from germline, CDR1 is MNHEY and CDR2 is SMNVEV (reference sequence). CDR3 amino acids: CASSLNGHMGEQFF. CDR3 sequence (DNA): TGTGCCAGCAGTTTAAATGGTCATATGGGTGAGCAGTTCTTC.

The rearrangement joins TRBV25-1 to TRBJ2-5; possible D gene TRBD1, 5 bases. Trimming took off 11 bases at V and 5 bases at J, with 12 bases between the two ends. Germline values: CDR1 MGHDK, CDR2 SYGVNS. This CDR3 has 11 residues. CDR3 residues: CAPAAGETQYF. The DNA for the CDR3 is TGTGCCCCCGCCGCAGGGGAGACCCAGTACTTC.

The chain links TRBV9 to TRBJ2-1, with TRBD2 as a possible D gene (6 bases). Looked up from germline, CDR1 is SGDLS and CDR2 is YYNGEE. Deletions cut 0 bases from V and 5 bases from J, with 9 bases between. This CDR3 has 14 amino acids. This CDR3 is CASSVVGGDNEQFF. CDR3 nucleotides: TGTGCCAGCAGCGTAGTGGGCGGGGACAATGAGCAGTTCTTC.

This chain links TRBV5-4 with TRBJ2-5; D might be TRBD2 (7 bases). CDR3 length equals 15 residues. The V end was cut by 4 bases, the J end by 1 base, with 14 bases between. Germline V lookup: CDR1 SGHNT, CDR2 YYREEE (reference sequence). The DNA of the CDR3 is TGTGCCAGCAGCCGAAGGGGGGGGACCCAAGAGACCCAGTACTTC. Translating gives CASSRRGGTQETQYF.

J is TRBJ2-1 and V is TRBV10-1; unclear D gene. V lost 2 bases, J lost 15 bases, and 23 bases lay in between. Germline V gene data show CDR1 as WNHNN and CDR2 as SYGVQD (reference sequence). The CDR3 sequence is 15 residues long. CDR3 DNA: TGCGCCAGCAGTGAGCTATACAACGGCCAGAGAGATCTGTTCTTC. It translates to CASSELYNGQRDLFF.

The chain recombines TRBV9 with TRBJ1-1, with 8 bases aligning to TRBD1. Trimming removed 4 bases from V and 1 base from J; junction bases left unmatched: 3. The CDR3 has 14 residues. Germline CDR1 and CDR2: SGDLS and YYNGEE. The DNA for the CDR3 is TGTGCCAGCAGCCGCGGACAGGGGAACACTGAAGCTTTCTTT. Translated, it gives CASSRGQGNTEAFF.

V is TRBV20-1 and J is TRBJ2-3; no firm D call. The CDR3 totals 14 residues. The germline gives CDR1 DFQATT, CDR2 SNEGSKA (reference sequence). Between the trimmed V and J ends, which lost 3 bases and 0 bases, there was a span of 10 bases. The CDR3 reads CSASGLQSTDTQYF. The CDR3 nucleotides are TGCAGTGCTAGTGGGCTCCAAAGCACAGATACGCAGTATTTT.

The chain links TRBV19 to TRBJ1-5; 8 bases line up with TRBD1. Germline assignment: CDR1 LNHDA and CDR2 SQIVND (reference sequence). V shed 5 bases and J 6 bases; nucleotides not matched to a gene: 12. This CDR3 contains 16 residues. CDR3 bases: TGTGCCAGTAGTCCCCCCGGGACAGGAATCGGTCAGCCCCAGCATTTT. Translating gives CASSPPGTGIGQPQHF.

This sequence joins TRBV15 and TRBJ1-2, with TRBD1 identical over 7 bases. CDR3 length: 14 residues. With 3 bases clipped from V and 3 bases from J, the junction kept 4 bases outside the gene matches. Germline V gene data show CDR1 as LNHNV and CDR2 as YYDKDF (reference sequence). The DNA for the CDR3 is TGTGCCACCAGCAGGCCGGGACAGTACTATGGCTACACCTTC. Its translation: CATSRPGQYYGYTF.

The CDR3 DNA is TGTGCCAGCAGCTCGGGACAGCGATACAATGAGCAGTTCTTC. Protein product: CASSSGQRYNEQFF. This chain uses TRBV7-2 with TRBJ2-1; 7 bases fit TRBD1. The CDR3 extends over 14 amino acids. The junction had 4 bases not matched to a gene; V was cut back by 4 bases and J by 4 bases. Germline CDR1 and CDR2: SGHTA and FQGNSA.

V is TRBV7-9 and J is TRBJ2-2; no definite D call. Trimming took off 1 base at V and 6 bases at J, with 6 bases between the two ends. CDR3 length: 13 amino acids. Germline loops: CDR1 SEHNR, CDR2 FQNEAQ (reference sequence). CDR3 in amino acids: CASSLVSPGELFF. The CDR3 DNA is TGTGCCAGCAGCTTAGTGAGTCCCGGGGAGCTGTTTTTT.

As for this clone: At the DNA level, this CDR3 is encoded by other sequences in the same sample as well. The chain employs TRBV9 and TRBJ1-1; no definite D call. Germline CDR1 reads SGDLS; CDR2 reads YYNGEE. V lost 5 bases and J 1 base, leaving 6 bases between the germline ends. The CDR3 totals 12 residues. Here the CDR3 DNA reads TGTGCCAGCAGTGGTGGGAACACTGAAGCTTTCTTT. The encoded protein is CASSGGNTEAFF.

The chain joins TRBV20-1 to TRBJ2-3; a possible D gene is TRBD2 (5 bases). Trimming removed 5 bases at V and 3 bases at J, with 6 bases between. Germline-derived CDR1 and CDR2 are DFQATT and SNEGSKA (reference sequence). The CDR3 has 11 amino acids. CDR3 DNA: TGCAGTGCTGTAGCGACAGATACGCAGTATTTT. This codes for CSAVATDTQYF.

The V and J genes are TRBV14 and TRBJ1-1; 8 bases map to TRBD1. Germline loops: CDR1 SGHDN, CDR2 FVKESK. The CDR3 is 15 residues long. Trimming took 4 bases from V and 1 from J; bases not matched to a gene: 5. Here the CDR3 reads CASSLTGGGNTEAFF. CDR3 nucleotide sequence: TGTGCCAGCAGCCTAACAGGGGGGGGGAACACTGAAGCTTTCTTT.

This sequence joins TRBV18 and TRBJ2-7; 8 bases line up with TRBD1. The V and J ends lost 2 bases and 4 bases, in that order; junction bases with no gene match: 4. Germline CDR1 is KGHSH and CDR2 is LQKENI. The CDR3 is made up of 14 amino acids. As DNA, the CDR3 is TGTGCCAGCTCACCAGTGACAGGGGAATACGAGCAGTACTTC. It yields the protein CASSPVTGEYEQYF.

Comment on this clone: One end of the junction fails to match germline, which may point to a read error. The CDR3 protein is CASSESPMGSLF. The CDR3 DNA is TGTGCCAGCAGTGAATCACCTATGGGGAGTCTCTTT. The rearrangement links TRBV2 to TRBJ1-1; D not resolved. This CDR3 region has 12 residues. Looked up from germline, CDR1 is SNHLY and CDR2 is FYNNEI.

Points on this clone: The DNA is left out, because the CDR3 cannot be placed on it with certainty; the CDR3 is given as TCRdb lists it. The chain couples TRBV21-1 to TRBJ1-3. TRBV21-1 is termed a pseudogene. The CDR3 spans 16 amino acids, including both terminal residues. This chain's CDR3 is CASSKGTWASGNTIYF.

The chain uses TRBV24-1 and TRBJ2-3; 13 positions agree with TRBD2. V trimming: 9 bases; J trimming: 6 bases; junction bases outside the gene matches: 8. Looked up from germline, CDR1 is KGHDR and CDR2 is SFDVKD. This CDR3 has 15 amino acids. CDR3 in amino acids: CATASGTSGIDTQYF. The CDR3, as DNA: TGTGCCACCGCCTCCGGGACTAGCGGGATTGATACGCAGTATTTT.

This clone is a singleton in its sample. The V gene is TRBV28, the J gene TRBJ1-2, with unresolved D. There are 12 residues in the CDR3. CDR1 MDHEN and CDR2 SYDVKM come from the germline V gene. V shed 6 bases and J shed 6 bases, with 11 bases lying between them. The CDR3 DNA follows: TGTGCCAGCAGGCGAGAGTCGCATGGCTACACCTTC. Amino acids: CASRRESHGYTF.

The table lists this clone with a count of one. This sequence joins TRBV4-3 and TRBJ2-5; no clear D gene. The CDR3 has 14 amino acids. Germline loops: CDR1 LGHNA, CDR2 YSLEER. V was cut by 0 bases and J by 4 bases, with 9 bases left in between. The chain's CDR3 is CASSQDYRIETQYF. The DNA for the CDR3 is TGCGCCAGCAGCCAAGATTACCGGATAGAGACCCAGTACTTC.

The CDR3 reads CASSPDRVANTIYF. CDR3 coding DNA: TGTGCCAGCAGCCCCGACAGGGTGGCGAACACCATATATTTT. The V and J genes are TRBV7-2 and TRBJ1-3; 7 bases agree with TRBD1. Germline V gene sequence: CDR1 SGHTA, CDR2 FQGNSA. The CDR3 is 14 residues long. V shed 5 bases and J 7 bases; nucleotides not matched to a gene: 8.